These T cell receptor beta chains were read from a single sample in a study of blood T cell repertoires in COVID-19. The repertoire was sequenced with immunoSEQ multiplex PCR; TCRdb's copy has only in-frame clones and lacks some. The repertoire holds under 500,000 clones, around 90% seen once, with under 2.5% in the top ten. Sequencing input: PBMCs or T cells enriched from blood (not recorded which). All receptors come from a woman between 18 and 30 years old with acute COVID-19. CDR3s include the opening cysteine and the closing phenylalanine or tryptophan. D genes are given only for firm matches. Clone size is stated in some rows and not others, as once, few, many or a class when expanded.

d_call	cdr3_length	v_call	j_call	clone_size	cdr3_nt	cdr3_aa
TRBD1	15	TRBV9	TRBJ2-7	once	TGTGCCAGCAGCGTTACCGGGACAGGGCGACAAGAGCAGTACTTC	CASSVTGTGRQEQYF
-	11	TRBV6-5	TRBJ2-1	-	TGTGCCAGCAGTTACCGGAATGAGCAGTTCTTC	CASSYRNEQFF
-	15	TRBV7-9	TRBJ1-1	-	TGTGCCAGCACCTACCTCCTAGGGCAGGGTGGTGAAGCTTTCTTT	CASTYLLGQGGEAFF
TRBD2	17	TRBV2	TRBJ2-1	-	TGTGCCAGCAGTGAAAGGTTGGGACTAGCGGGGGATCATGAGCAGTTCTTC	CASSERLGLAGDHEQFF
-	16	TRBV27	TRBJ1-4	few	TGTGCCAGCAGTTTAATCCGGCAGGGGCCGAATGAAAAACTGTTTTTT	CASSLIRQGPNEKLFF
TRBD1	17	TRBV5-5	TRBJ1-6	-	TGTGCCAGCAGCCACGGACAGGGAGGATCCTATAATTCACCCCTCCACTTT	CASSHGQGGSYNSPLHF
-	12	TRBV6-5	TRBJ2-7	-	TGTGCCAGCATCCGTACAGGGTACGAGCAGTACTTC	CASIRTGYEQYF
TRBD1	13	TRBV6-5	TRBJ1-2	-	TGTGCCAGCAGATACGACAGGGTATCTGGCTACACCTTC	CASRYDRVSGYTF
TRBD2	18	TRBV2	TRBJ2-1	-	TGTGCCAGCAGTGAAGCCGGCATGTTAGCGGGGGGGCATCATGAGCAGTTCTTC	CASSEAGMLAGGHHEQFF
TRBD1	14	TRBV20-1	TRBJ2-1	-	TGCAGTGCTAGTGGGACAGGCTACTACAATGAGCAGTTCTTC	CSASGTGYYNEQFF
TRBD1	14	TRBV4-3	TRBJ1-4	many	TGCGCCAGCAGCCCACAGGGGATCTGGGAAAAACTGTTTTTT	CASSPQGIWEKLFF
-	13	TRBV25-1	TRBJ1-2	-	TGTGCCAGCAGGGGGTCAGGGCCCTATGGCTACACCTTC	CASRGSGPYGYTF
-	15	TRBV10-2	TRBJ1-3	-	TGCGCCAGCAGGAGGGAACAGGGTACCGGTCACACCATATATTTT	CASRREQGTGHTIYF
TRBD2	18	TRBV7-2	TRBJ2-1	-	TGTGCCAGCAGCTTAAGAATTAGCGGGAGGGCCCGGTACAATGAGCAGTTCTTC	CASSLRISGRARYNEQFF
-	16	TRBV4-3	TRBJ1-1	few	TGCGCCAGCAGCCAAGATTGGAAGGGAGGAAACACTGAAGCTTTCTTT	CASSQDWKGGNTEAFF
TRBD2	15	TRBV28	TRBJ2-3	-	TGTGCCACCGGTAGCGGGAGGGAGGGCACAGATACGCAGTATTTT	CATGSGREGTDTQYF
-	15	TRBV6-2/TRBV6-3	TRBJ2-3	-	TGTGCCAGCAGTTACCTTATGGCGGGCACAGATACGCAGTATTTT	CASSYLMAGTDTQYF
TRBD1	15	TRBV11-2	TRBJ1-1	-	TGTGCCAGCAGATACGGACAGGGGGCGTACACTGAAGCTTTCTTT	CASRYGQGAYTEAFF
-	15	TRBV5-6	TRBJ2-1	-	TGTGCCAGCAGCTTGGGGAGGGAGGCATACAATGAGCAGTTCTTC	CASSLGREAYNEQFF
-	12	TRBV6-4	TRBJ1-2	-	TGTGCCAGCAGTGGAGGAGGGGCTAGGCTCACCTTC	CASSGGGARLTF
TRBD2	16	TRBV10-1	TRBJ2-1	-	TGCGCCAGCAGTGACCGTGGGACTAGCGGGAGTAATGAGCAGTTCTTC	CASSDRGTSGSNEQFF
TRBD1	14	TRBV6-5	TRBJ2-7	few	TGTGCCAGCAGTTACAAGGGGGCCTCCTACGAGCAGTACTTC	CASSYKGASYEQYF
TRBD1	20	TRBV18	TRBJ1-3	-	TGTGCCAGCTCACCAACGGCCGGGACAGGGGGCTCTTTCTCTGGAAACACCATATATTTT	CASSPTAGTGGSFSGNTIYF
-	15	TRBV2	TRBJ1-3	-	TGTGCCAGCAGTGAACTGGCTCGTACTGGAAACACCATATATTTT	CASSELARTGNTIYF
-	15	TRBV7-2	TRBJ1-6	-	TGTGCCAGCAGCTTAGGGAGGGTCGATAATTCACCCCTCCACTTT	CASSLGRVDNSPLHF
TRBD1	15	TRBV7-7	TRBJ2-2	-	TGTGCCAGCAGCTTGGACAGGGTCGAGACCGGGGAGCTGTTTTTT	CASSLDRVETGELFF
-	13	TRBV19	TRBJ2-5	-	TGTGCCAGTAGTATGTACGGCCAAGAGACCCAGTACTTC	CASSMYGQETQYF
-	14	TRBV27	TRBJ2-5	-	TGTGCCAGCAGTTTCCAACACCGACAAGAGACCCAGTACTTC	CASSFQHRQETQYF
TRBD1	14	TRBV7-2	TRBJ1-1	-	TGTGCCAGCAGCTCCGGACAGGCGGAGACTGAAGCTTTCTTT	CASSSGQAETEAFF
-	14	TRBV9	TRBJ1-5	-	TGTGCCAGCAGCGTATCCGGGGGGCTTCAGCCCCAGCATTTT	CASSVSGGLQPQHF
TRBD1	15	TRBV30	TRBJ1-2	-	TGTGCCTGGAGTGTGAGATACAGGGGGAGGAATGGCTACACCTTC	CAWSVRYRGRNGYTF
-	13	TRBV13	TRBJ1-1	once	TGTGCCAGCAGCACCGGACAGAACACTGAAGCTTTCTTT	CASSTGQNTEAFF
TRBD2	15	TRBV6-5	TRBJ2-2	-	TGTGCCAGCAGTTACGGGGGGGGAAACACCGGGGAGCTGTTTTTT	CASSYGGGNTGELFF
-	11	TRBV20-1	TRBJ1-2	-	TGCAGTGCTATCGCGGGGAATGGCTACACCTTC	CSAIAGNGYTF
-	13	TRBV19	TRBJ1-6	few	TGTGCCAGTAGTATCACATCGCTTTCACCCCTCCACTTT	CASSITSLSPLHF
TRBD1	14	TRBV27	TRBJ2-3	-	TGTGCCAGCAGTTGGACAGGGGGCGCAGATACGCAGTATTTT	CASSWTGGADTQYF
-	13	TRBV9	TRBJ2-1	-	TGTGCCAGCAGCGTAGGTCTAGCAAATGAGCAGTTCTTC	CASSVGLANEQFF
-	14	TRBV5-1	TRBJ1-3	-	TGCGCCAGCACCCGGGGTGACTCTGGAAACACCATATATTTT	CASTRGDSGNTIYF
TRBD1	12	TRBV27	TRBJ1-1	few	TGTGCCAGCGGTGGACAGGGGGCTGAAGCTTTCTTT	CASGGQGAEAFF
TRBD1	13	TRBV6-5	TRBJ2-7	-	TGTGCCAGCTCCGGGACAGGGTCCTACGAGCAGTACTTC	CASSGTGSYEQYF
-	15	TRBV7-6	TRBJ2-3	-	TGTGCCAGCAGCCGAACGGGCGGGGGCACAGATACGCAGTATTTT	CASSRTGGGTDTQYF
TRBD1	14	TRBV27	TRBJ2-7	-	TGTGCCAGCAGTATCCGACAGGGCCAATACGAGCAGTACTTC	CASSIRQGQYEQYF
-	14	TRBV5-1	TRBJ1-2	few	TGCGCCAGCAGCCTTGCCGGGACTAACTATGGCTACACCTTC	CASSLAGTNYGYTF
-	14	TRBV19	TRBJ1-6	-	TGTGCCAGTAGTACAACAGGTTTTGATTCACCCCTCCACTTT	CASSTTGFDSPLHF
-	15	TRBV6-6	TRBJ1-5	-	TGTGCCAGCAGTTACTCTGGCCGGGGCAATCAGCCCCAGCATTTT	CASSYSGRGNQPQHF
-	13	TRBV29-1	TRBJ1-2	-	TGCAGCGCCCGACAGCAAGTAGGCTATGGCTACACCTTC	CSARQQVGYGYTF
TRBD2	15	TRBV19	TRBJ2-1	-	TGTGCCAGTAGTATCTACTCTCGGGGGGACAATGAGCAGTTCTTC	CASSIYSRGDNEQFF
TRBD2	16	TRBV28	TRBJ2-7	-	TGTGCCAGCAGTTTACGGGGACTAGCGGGAGTAGGCGAGCAGTACTTC	CASSLRGLAGVGEQYF
-	15	TRBV6-5	TRBJ2-6	-	TGTGCCAGCACCTTCGCAGGTAACGGGGCCAACGTCCTGACTTTC	CASTFAGNGANVLTF
TRBD1	15	TRBV18	TRBJ1-2	-	TGTGCCAGCTCACCAGGGACAGGGAAGAGCTATGGCTACACCTTC	CASSPGTGKSYGYTF
-	14	TRBV5-1	TRBJ1-2	-	TGCGCCAGCAGCTTGTCGCAGGGTACACATGGCTACACCTTC	CASSLSQGTHGYTF
-	14	TRBV6-7	TRBJ1-4	many	TGTGCCAGCAGTTGGCCGACACTTAATGAAAAACTGTTTTTT	CASSWPTLNEKLFF
-	16	TRBV7-6	TRBJ1-1	-	TGTGCCAGCAGCTTAGGACAGTACCTTATGAACACTGAAGCTTTCTTT	CASSLGQYLMNTEAFF
TRBD1	13	TRBV29-1	TRBJ1-4	-	TGCAGCGTTCATCCTGGACAGGATGAAAAACTGTTTTTT	CSVHPGQDEKLFF
-	16	TRBV18	TRBJ2-6	-	TGTGCCAGCTCACCATCAGGGGCCACCGGGGCCAACGTCCTGACTTTC	CASSPSGATGANVLTF
TRBD2	18	TRBV7-9	TRBJ2-5	-	TGTGCCAGCAGCTTTACTCGCCCGGGACTAGCGGAGGGTGTGGCCCAGTACTTC	CASSFTRPGLAEGVAQYF
-	15	TRBV13	TRBJ1-1	-	TGTGCCAGCAGCTTGGCCCAGGGGCTGAACACTGAAGCTTTCTTT	CASSLAQGLNTEAFF
TRBD1	14	TRBV19	TRBJ2-3	-	TGTGCCAGCTCACAGGGGGCTAGCACAGATACGCAGTATTTT	CASSQGASTDTQYF
TRBD1	14	TRBV28	TRBJ1-5	once	TGTGCCAGCAGCCCGAACAGGGGGGATCAGCCCCAGCATTTT	CASSPNRGDQPQHF